The rows below give T cell receptor beta chains drawn from one sample of a study of blood T cell repertoires in COVID-19. Sequencing was performed with immunoSEQ multiplex PCR; in TCRdb, only in-frame clones are kept and a portion is missing. The table records some 100,000 clones, less than 85% of them present only once. Sequencing was carried out using peripheral blood. These receptors originate from a woman aged 60-75 years with acute or convalescent COVID-19. CDR3s include the opening cysteine and the closing phenylalanine or tryptophan. The D gene is left open where the match is weak. Size values are once, few and many counts, or a class for expanded clones, and some rows have none.

D	V	size	J	DNA	CDR3
TRBD1	TRBV11-2	-	TRBJ2-2	TGTGCCAGCAGCTCGTCTGAGGGACAGGGGTGGACCGGGGAGCTGTTTTTT	CASSSSEGQGWTGELFF
-	TRBV28	-	TRBJ1-2	TGTGCCAGCAAGCAGACTCTGGGTGGCAGCGGCTATGGCTACACCTTC	CASKQTLGGSGYGYTF
-	TRBV13	-	TRBJ2-7	TGTGCCAGCAGCCCAACAGCGGATCCCGAATACGAGCAGTACTTC	CASSPTADPEYEQYF
-	TRBV5-1	once	TRBJ2-7	TGCGCCAGCAGCTCACCTTCGGGAGCCTACGAGCAGTACTTC	CASSSPSGAYEQYF
-	TRBV21-1	-	TRBJ1-1	TGTGCCAGCAGCCGCCCGGGGAGGGAAAACACTGAAGCTTTCTTT	CASSRPGRENTEAFF
TRBD1	TRBV24-1	-	TRBJ2-3	TGTGCCACCAGGGGACAGGGCGGGGGCACAGATACGCAGTATTTT	CATRGQGGGTDTQYF
TRBD2	TRBV28	once	TRBJ2-7	TGTGCCAGCAGTTCCCCCGGCGGGGGGGGATCGCAGCAGTACTTC	CASSSPGGGGSQQYF
-	TRBV2	-	TRBJ2-7	TGTGCCAGCAGTCCCTGGGCGGAGCAGTACTTC	CASSPWAEQYF
-	TRBV11-3	-	TRBJ1-2	TGTGCCAGCAGCCGGAGCGAAGAGACGGTTTTCTGGGGCGGCTACACCTTC	CASSRSEETVFWGGYTF
TRBD1	TRBV6-5	-	TRBJ1-4	TGTGCAACCGTACAGGGGGAGGAAAAACTGTTTTTT	CATVQGEEKLFF
TRBD1	TRBV7-2	-	TRBJ2-2	TGTGCCAGCAGCCCAGGGGGACAGGCGCGTAAGAACACCGGGGAGCTGTTTTTT	CASSPGGQARKNTGELFF
TRBD1	TRBV6-5	-	TRBJ1-2	TGTGCCAGCAGTTCTTACAGGGGATACTATGGCTACACCTTC	CASSSYRGYYGYTF
TRBD1	TRBV24-1	-	TRBJ2-2	TGTGCCACCAGTGATTTGACAGGGGATGTCGGGGAGCTGTTTTTT	CATSDLTGDVGELFF
-	TRBV10-2	-	TRBJ2-7	TGCGCCAGCAGTGGACAGGTATACTACGAGCAGTACTTC	CASSGQVYYEQYF
TRBD2	TRBV18	-	TRBJ2-1	TGTGCCAGCTCAGTGGGGACTAGCGGATACAATGAGCAGTTCTTC	CASSVGTSGYNEQFF